The 8 T cell receptor beta chains given below trace back to one sample, sequenced in a study of blood T cell repertoires in COVID-19. The protocol was immunoSEQ multiplex PCR, while the TCRdb copy is restricted to in-frame clones and leaves out a portion. This table holds 55,000 to 70,000 clones, more than 75% found once. The sequencing sample was made of PBMCs or T cells enriched from blood (not recorded which). The receptors derive from a woman in her thirties or forties who had recovered from COVID-19.

The chain has TRBV2 and TRBJ1-2; 9 positions agree with TRBD1. The V segment lost 8 bases and the J segment 4 bases; nucleotides outside the gene matches: 11. CDR3 length: 15 residues. Germline lookup yields CDR1 SNHLY and CDR2 FYNNEI. This chain's CDR3 is CASGRTGGQSYGYTF. The CDR3 nucleotides are TGTGCCAGCGGCCGAACAGGGGGCCAGAGCTATGGCTACACCTTC. Full variable domain (missing parts from reference TRBV2 and TRBJ1-2): EPEVTQTPSHQVTQMGQEVILRCVPISNHLYFYWYRQILGQKVEFLVSFYNNEISEKSEIFDDQFSVERPDGSNFTLKIRSTKLEDSAMYFCASGRTGGQSYGYTFGSGTRLTVV.

This clone has a single count. This rearrangement joins TRBV7-9 to TRBJ2-7; D unresolved. CDR3 length: 11 amino acids. Germline V gene data show CDR1 as SEHNR and CDR2 as FQNEAQ (reference sequence). V lost 4 bases and J lost 4, with 5 bases in between. The CDR3 reads CASSSLYEQYF. In DNA, the CDR3 is TGTGCCAGCAGCTCCCTATACGAGCAGTACTTC. Together with reference TRBV7-9 and TRBJ2-7, the CDR3 gives the full variable domain: DTGVSQNPRHKITKRGQNVTFRCDPISEHNRLYWYRQTLGQGPEFLTYFQNEAQLEKSRLLSDRFSAERPKGSFSTLEIQRTEQGDSAMYLCASSSLYEQYFGPGTRLTVT.

This rearrangement joins TRBV9 to TRBJ2-5; D gene uncertain. The germline gives CDR1 SGDLS, CDR2 YYNGEE. This CDR3 is built from 13 residues. V was shortened by 0 bases and J by 3 bases, with 6 bases between the two germline ends. The DNA for the CDR3 is TGTGCCAGCAGCGTAGCTCCGGAAGAGACCCAGTACTTC. It codes for CASSVAPEETQYF.

This clone occurred a few times. V is TRBV13 and J is TRBJ2-7; D might be TRBD2 (6 bases). The ends were cut back, 10 bases at V and 1 base at J, with 14 bases in the middle. The CDR3 consists of 13 residues. Germline lookup yields CDR1 PRHDT and CDR2 FYEKMQ (reference sequence). The DNA for the CDR3 is TGTGCCACCGCCTCGGGGGAATCCTACGAGCAGTACTTC. This sequence encodes CATASGESYEQYF.

This chain joins TRBV6-5 and TRBJ1-6, with D unclear. CDR1 MNHEY and CDR2 SVGAGI come from the germline V gene. The CDR3 consists of 15 residues. Trimming shortened V by 7 bases and J by 10 bases, and 20 bases separated the two germline ends. The DNA of the CDR3 is TGTGCCAGCATTGGTGCGGGCGGTGATAGCTCACCCCTCCACTTT. Translating it yields CASIGAGGDSSPLHF.

This CDR3 reads CASSPNGRANTGELFF. CDR3 in DNA: TGTGCCAGCTCACCAAATGGCAGGGCGAACACCGGGGAGCTGTTTTTT. V usage is TRBV18 and J usage is TRBJ2-2; a weak D match, TRBD1 (5 bases). The germline CDR1 and CDR2 sequences are KGHSH and LQKENI. The CDR3 has 16 residues. V lost 2 bases to trimming and J lost 0 bases, with 10 bases between them.

The chain employs TRBV7-2 and TRBJ2-5, with TRBD2 matching 11 bases. V shed 6 bases and J 3 bases; nucleotides not matched to a gene: 9. This CDR3 region has 16 residues. Germline CDR1 is SGHTA and CDR2 is FQGNSA. The CDR3 coding sequence is TGTGCCAGCAGTTCGGCGGGACTAGCGGAAGAAGAGACCCAGTACTTC. Translation gives CASSSAGLAEEETQYF.

The rearrangement joins TRBV5-1 to TRBJ2-3, with TRBD2 matching over 11 bases. The V and J ends lost 2 bases and 1 base, in that order; junction bases with no gene match: 0. The CDR3 is 15 amino acids. Germline assignment: CDR1 SGHRS and CDR2 YFSETQ. The CDR3 here is CASSFSGGGTDTQYF. DNA of the CDR3: TGCGCCAGCAGCTTTAGCGGGGGGGGCACAGATACGCAGTATTTT.